This TCR beta chain came from a study of identical twins. General study findings and limits: Conclusions rested on cross-sectional statistics rather than following the same donors.

Trimming took 0 bases from V and 7 from J, leaving 13 bases between them. CDR3 length equals 15 residues. CDR1 MNHEY and CDR2 SVGAGI come from the germline V gene. This clonotype has just a few counts. Antigen: not known. cDNA molecules carried unique molecular identifiers, and template switching added a universal primer site. From the 5' RACE reads, TCRdb called clonotypes with MiXCR, one entry per CDR3 protein. The sample includes about 240,000 distinct CDR3 sequences, under 12% of them seen just once. Sequencing input: memory T cells sorted from blood. The V call is TRBV6-5, the J call TRBJ2-1; tentative D call: TRBD1 (5 bases). The sequence derives from a man aged 50-60 years in good health. This CDR3 reads CASSYSLQARNEQFF. The DNA of the CDR3 is TGTGCCAGCAGTTACTCGCTACAGGCTAGGAATGAGCAGTTCTTC.